The 27 T cell receptor beta chains below were found in one sample sequenced in a study of OX40 agonist ivuxolimab in advanced cancers. The repertoire was sequenced with immunoSEQ multiplex PCR; TCRdb's copy has only in-frame clones and lacks some. Of under 95,000 clones listed, roughly 92% are singletons. The input for sequencing was CD4+ or CD8+ T cells sorted from blood, taken in a trial of the OX40 agonist ivuxolimab. These receptors came from an adult with an advanced solid tumor such as melanoma, head and neck, liver or kidney cancer.

V usage is TRBV5-4 and J usage is TRBJ2-1; 9 bases map to TRBD2. V lost 6 bases, J lost 8 bases, and 6 bases stayed unmatched. Germline V gene lookup returns CDR1 SGHNT and CDR2 YYREEE (reference sequence). This CDR3 has 13 amino acids. The DNA of the CDR3 is TGTGCCAGCACCGGACTAGCGACGGATGAGCAGTTCTTC. It yields the protein CASTGLATDEQFF.

This sequence joins TRBV6-1 and TRBJ1-5; D not resolved. Trimming shortened V by 6 bases and J by 2 bases, and 14 bases separated the two germline ends. CDR3 length: 15 residues. Germline values: CDR1 MNHNS, CDR2 SASEGT. CDR3 region: CASRHLPPRNQPQHF. As DNA, the CDR3 is TGTGCCAGCAGACACCTCCCCCCTCGCAATCAGCCCCAGCATTTT.

V gene TRBV6-1 combines with J gene TRBJ2-1; D remains ambiguous. Germline V gives CDR1 MNHNS, CDR2 SASEGT. This CDR3 spans 13 amino acids. V was clipped by 5 bases and J by 5 bases, with 10 bases between them. The CDR3 nucleotides read TGTGCCAGCAGTCCATCGAGGAACAATGAGCAGTTCTTC. Amino acid sequence: CASSPSRNNEQFF.

V and J are TRBV18 and TRBJ2-7; D is perhaps TRBD1 (6 bases). Per the germline V gene, CDR1 is KGHSH and CDR2 is LQKENI. V lost 6 bases, J lost 0 bases, and 12 bases lay in between. The CDR3 has 14 amino acids. Written as DNA, the CDR3 is TGTGCCAGCTCGGACGACAGGAGCTCCTACGAGCAGTACTTC. Amino acids: CASSDDRSSYEQYF.

This clone showed up just once. The V gene is TRBV5-6, the J gene TRBJ2-7; 9 bases are a match to TRBD2. The CDR3 is 15 amino acids. After removal of 6 bases from V and 11 bases from J, the junction contained 18 bases not matched to a gene. Germline V gene sequence: CDR1 SGHDT, CDR2 YYEEEE. DNA for the CDR3: TGTGCCAGCACCCTGGGGTGGACTAGCGCACCGGGAAAGTACTTC. It is translated as CASTLGWTSAPGKYF. The entire variable domain, with the rest obtained from reference TRBV5-6 and TRBJ2-7, is as follows: DAGVTQSPTHLIKTRGQQVTLRCSPKSGHDTVSWYQQALGQGPQFIFQYYEEEERQRGNFPDRFSGHQFPNYSSELNVNALLLGDSALYLCASTLGWTSAPGKYFGPGTRLTVT.

V usage is TRBV12-5 and J usage is TRBJ2-7; TRBD2 matches 7 bases. This CDR3 comprises 16 residues. J lost 2 bases, V lost 6 bases, and 13 bases had no gene match. Germline loops: CDR1 LGHNT, CDR2 FRNRAP. The CDR3 is CASGPRRGDSAYEQYF. The CDR3 bases are TGTGCTAGTGGGCCCCGACGGGGGGATTCCGCCTACGAGCAGTACTTC.

The V call is TRBV4-1, the J call TRBJ1-1, with no clear D. CDR1 and CDR2 from the germline V gene are MGHRA and YSYEKL. This CDR3 comprises 13 residues. The V end was cut by 3 bases, the J end by 5 bases, with 10 bases between. The CDR3 spells CASSHQRVTEAFF. The CDR3 nucleotides read TGCGCCAGCAGCCATCAAAGGGTAACTGAAGCTTTCTTT.

This clone turned up a few times. The genes are TRBV27 and TRBJ1-1; D remains unclear. The CDR3 consists of 15 residues. Germline V gives CDR1 MNHEY, CDR2 SMNVEV (reference sequence). Trimming shortened V by 5 bases and J by 0 bases, and 13 bases separated the two germline ends. The CDR3 coding sequence is TGTGCCAGCAGTCCTCGGGCGGGTTTGAACACTGAAGCTTTCTTT. This encodes CASSPRAGLNTEAFF.

To note about this clone: Other nucleotide sequences in the sample specify the same CDR3. The genes are TRBV15 and TRBJ2-5; 11 bases line up with TRBD2. V lost 0 bases and J lost 5; bases outside the gene matches: 8. The germline gives CDR1 LNHNV, CDR2 YYDKDF (reference sequence). This CDR3 is built from 17 residues. CDR3 in DNA: TGTGCCACCAGCAGAGATCTCATAGCGGGAGGGTTTGAGACCCAGTACTTC. This encodes CATSRDLIAGGFETQYF. Looking up the rest from reference TRBV15 and TRBJ2-5 gives the full variable domain: DAMVIQNPRYQVTQFGKPVTLSCSQTLNHNVMYWYQQKSSQAPKLLFHYYDKDFNNEADTPDNFQSRRPNTSFCFLDIRSPGLGDTAMYLCATSRDLIAGGFETQYFGPGTRLLVL.

The chain employs TRBV29-1 and TRBJ1-1, with D unclear. The length of the CDR3 is 11 residues. Germline V CDR1 and CDR2: SQVTM, ANQGSEA. V lost 4 bases, J lost 4 bases, and 7 bases lay in between. The CDR3: CSVVDGTEAFF. CDR3 bases: TGCAGCGTTGTGGATGGCACTGAAGCTTTCTTT.

The chain has TRBV28 and TRBJ2-1, with a possible D match to TRBD1 (7 bases). Germline CDR1 is MDHEN and CDR2 is SYDVKM. V lost 4 bases to trimming and J lost 8 bases, with 12 bases between them. This CDR3 has 13 amino acids. The CDR3 here is CASSSEGADEQFF. CDR3 nucleotides: TGTGCCAGCAGTTCGGAGGGGGCCGATGAGCAGTTCTTC.

Only one count was recorded for this clone. V gene TRBV10-2 combines with J gene TRBJ2-7, with 10 bases matching TRBD1. Germline V gene sequence: CDR1 WSHSY, CDR2 SAAADI. The CDR3 has 13 amino acids. The ends lost 8 bases at V and 4 bases at J; junction bases unmatched: 5. The CDR3 DNA is TGCGCCAGCGGGGGGGGACAGGGGTACGAGCAGTACTTC. Translation: CASGGGQGYEQYF.

This clone is a singleton in its sample. This chain connects TRBV19 to TRBJ1-5; weak D call: TRBD1 (5 bases). V lost 2 bases to trimming and J lost 6 bases, with 17 bases between them. This CDR3 contains 16 residues. The germline V gene encodes CDR1 LNHDA and CDR2 SQIVND (reference sequence). CDR3 protein: CASSIQWGTVGQPQHF. The CDR3 DNA sequence: TGTGCCAGTAGTATACAGTGGGGCACGGTGGGTCAGCCCCAGCATTTT.

The chain recombines TRBV6-6 with TRBJ2-5; 9 nucleotides match TRBD1. CDR1 MNHNY and CDR2 SVGAGI come from the germline V gene (reference sequence). J gave up 4 bases and V 4 bases, and 4 bases lay outside the gene matches. The CDR3 is 14 residues long. CDR3 sequence (DNA): TGTGCCAGCAGTTTGGGACAGGGAGTAGAGACCCAGTACTTC. Residues: CASSLGQGVETQYF.

The chain employs TRBV28 and TRBJ1-2; D may be TRBD1 (5 bases). Between the trimmed V and J ends, which lost 2 bases and 4 bases, there was a span of 14 bases. This CDR3 comprises 15 residues. The germline V gene has CDR1 MDHEN and CDR2 SYDVKM. Here the CDR3 reads CASSLPDQGPYGYTF. Written as DNA, the CDR3 is TGTGCCAGCAGTTTACCCGACCAGGGCCCCTATGGCTACACCTTC.

The V gene is TRBV5-1, the J gene TRBJ1-1; D not resolved. In germline, CDR1 is SGHRS, CDR2 YFSETQ. Trimming removed 3 bases from V and 5 bases from J, with 17 bases in between. The CDR3 covers 15 residues. The CDR3 DNA reads TGCGCCAGCAGCTACCTTGGGGATCCGGGTACTGAAGCTTTCTTT. Protein: CASSYLGDPGTEAFF.

The chain links TRBV5-5 to TRBJ1-4, with TRBD1 matching over 9 bases. This CDR3 contains 14 residues. Per the germline V gene, CDR1 is SGHKS and CDR2 is YYEKEE (reference sequence). V shed 3 bases, J shed 5 bases, and the junction held 2 bases outside the gene matches. CDR3 region: CASSSGTGNEKLFF. The CDR3 nucleotides read TGTGCCAGCAGCTCCGGGACAGGGAATGAAAAACTGTTTTTT.

This clone showed up just a few times. J is TRBJ1-1 and V is TRBV11-2; D is uncertain. The CDR3 is 11 residues long. V lost 3 bases to trimming and J lost 7 bases, with 6 bases between them. Germline V gives CDR1 SGHAT, CDR2 FQNNGV. CDR3 coding DNA: TGTGCCAGCAGCTTGGGCATTGAAGCTTTCTTT. Amino acids: CASSLGIEAFF.

The gene calls are TRBV6-1 and TRBJ2-7; 7 bases align to TRBD2. V trimming: 7 bases; J trimming: 5 bases; junction bases outside the gene matches: 11. This CDR3 has 14 residues. CDR1 is MNHNS, CDR2 SASEGT, per germline. The CDR3 is CASTHPGGRNEQYF. The CDR3 nucleotides read TGTGCCAGCACCCACCCCGGGGGGAGAAACGAGCAGTACTTC.

V usage is TRBV30 and J usage is TRBJ2-1, with 7 positions matching TRBD2. Unmatched junction bases numbered 3, after V lost 0 bases and J lost 4 bases. Germline V gene sequence: CDR1 GTSNPN, CDR2 SVGIG (reference sequence). The CDR3 sequence is 14 residues long. CDR3 region: CAWSVAGRYNEQFF. CDR3 sequence (DNA): TGTGCCTGGAGTGTAGCGGGAAGGTACAATGAGCAGTTCTTC.

This chain joins TRBV7-8 and TRBJ2-5, with 11 positions matching TRBD2. This CDR3 comprises 19 residues. Trimming took 1 base from V and 1 from J; bases not matched to a gene: 11. From germline, CDR1 is SGHVS and CDR2 FQNEAQ. CDR3 in amino acids: CASSLVFRFSGRAQETQYF. Here the CDR3 DNA reads TGTGCCAGCAGCTTAGTTTTCAGATTTAGCGGGAGGGCCCAAGAGACCCAGTACTTC.

V gene TRBV2 combines with J gene TRBJ1-1; D is unresolved. The CDR3 has 15 residues. V was trimmed by 4 bases and J by 3 bases, leaving 15 bases between them. Per the germline V gene, CDR1 is SNHLY and CDR2 is FYNNEI. The chain's CDR3 is CASSVWGRRDTEAFF. CDR3 sequence (DNA): TGTGCCAGCAGTGTATGGGGAAGGAGAGACACTGAAGCTTTCTTT.

The chain joins TRBV18 to TRBJ2-7; 12 nucleotides agree with TRBD2. The CDR3 covers 16 residues. Trimming cost V 2 bases and J 4 bases; bases outside gene matches: 6. Germline V CDR1 and CDR2: KGHSH, LQKENI. The CDR3 spells CASSPSTSGRLYEQYF. CDR3 DNA: TGTGCCAGCTCACCAAGTACTAGCGGGAGGTTGTACGAGCAGTACTTC.

This clone was observed once. The V call is TRBV4-1, the J call TRBJ2-7; D gene uncertain. The length of the CDR3 is 13 residues. CDR1 MGHRA and CDR2 YSYEKL come from the germline V gene. V dropped 1 base and J dropped 2 bases, with 6 bases sitting between them. In nucleotides, the CDR3 is TGCGCCAGCAGCCAAGGGATGGCCTACGAGCAGTACTTC. Amino acid sequence: CASSQGMAYEQYF.

The V and J genes are TRBV9 and TRBJ1-4, with a possible D match to TRBD1 (6 bases). The V end lost 0 bases, the J end lost 5 bases, and 11 bases lay between the germline ends. There are 15 residues in the CDR3. Germline assignment: CDR1 SGDLS and CDR2 YYNGEE. The CDR3, as DNA: TGTGCCAGCAGCGTAGAGGGGACAAAAAATGAAAAACTGTTTTTT. Amino acid sequence: CASSVEGTKNEKLFF.

This chain links TRBV9 with TRBJ2-2, with D tentatively TRBD2 (6 bases). Trimming took 4 bases from V and 5 from J, leaving 15 bases between them. The CDR3 totals 15 residues. Germline V lookup: CDR1 SGDLS, CDR2 YYNGEE. The DNA for the CDR3 is TGTGCCAGCAGCCCCCGGGGGTATAGTACCGGGGAGCTGTTTTTT. Translation: CASSPRGYSTGELFF.

The chain employs TRBV6-5 and TRBJ1-1; D call uncertain. V dropped 2 bases and J dropped 2 bases, with 6 bases sitting between them. Germline V gene data show CDR1 as MNHEY and CDR2 as SVGAGI. The CDR3 length is 13 residues. For the CDR3, the DNA is TGTGCCAGCAGTTACAACTCTAACACTGAAGCTTTCTTT. Its protein product is CASSYNSNTEAFF.